This entry lists 18 T cell receptor beta chains sequenced from one sample in a study of cytomegalovirus exposure and HLA in healthy donors. The PCR was carried out with 60 Vbeta primers and 13 Jbeta primers. Method: immunoSEQ multiplex PCR; TCRdb's copy keeps in-frame clones and lacks some. The repertoire holds approximately 170,000 clones, with roughly four fifths as singletons. The sequenced sample was PBMCs. These receptors were collected from a man between 40 and 49 years old in good health and CMV-seronegative.

The gene calls are TRBV6-6 and TRBJ2-1, with D perhaps matching TRBD1 (6 bases). Trimming took off 7 bases at V and 7 bases at J, with 17 bases between the two ends. Germline V CDR1 and CDR2: MNHNY, SVGAGI (reference sequence). The CDR3 is 14 residues long. CDR3 bases: TGTGCCAGCACATCTCCCTCGCAGGGGAATGAGCAGTTCTTC. Amino acids: CASTSPSQGNEQFF.

The CDR3 sequence: CASRAMGLAEVNEQFF. The CDR3 DNA reads as TGCGCCAGCAGGGCCATGGGACTAGCGGAGGTCAATGAGCAGTTCTTC. J is TRBJ2-1 and V is TRBV5-1, with 11 bases matching TRBD2. Germline V CDR1 and CDR2: SGHRS, YFSETQ. The CDR3 runs 16 residues. The V gene end was trimmed by 5 bases and the J gene end by 6 bases; junction bases not matched to a gene: 10.

This clone has more than one count but fewer than ten. The CDR3 loop reads CASSFQGAGEKLFF. CDR3 coding DNA: TGTGCCAGCAGCTTTCAGGGGGCGGGAGAAAAACTGTTTTTT. The chain combines TRBV7-2 with TRBJ1-4; 8 bases map to TRBD1. Looked up from germline, CDR1 is SGHTA and CDR2 is FQGNSA. Trimming removed 3 bases from V and 8 bases from J; junction bases left unmatched: 5. The CDR3 covers 14 residues.

This clone was seen only once. The rearrangement uses TRBV2 and TRBJ1-3; D unclear. The germline V gene encodes CDR1 SNHLY and CDR2 FYNNEI. The CDR3 has 12 residues. Trimming shortened V by 4 bases and J by 5 bases, and 6 bases separated the two germline ends. The CDR3 loop is CASSVRRNTIYF. CDR3 in DNA: TGTGCCAGCAGTGTCAGGCGAAACACCATATATTTT.

This clone occurred once. The identical CDR3 is also encoded by other nucleotide sequences in the sample. J is TRBJ2-3 and V is TRBV5-1; D not certain. CDR3 length: 14 residues. CDR1 is SGHRS and CDR2 is YFSETQ in the germline V gene. V was cut by 0 bases and J by 0 bases, with 5 bases left in between. The CDR3 loop reads CASSLGGSTDTQYF. The CDR3 DNA reads as TGCGCCAGCAGCTTGGGCGGAAGCACAGATACGCAGTATTTT.

V usage is TRBV27 and J usage is TRBJ2-1; D gene ambiguous. Germline lookup yields CDR1 MNHEY and CDR2 SMNVEV (reference sequence). Trimming removed 4 bases at V and 5 bases at J, with 3 bases between. CDR3 size: 11 residues. As DNA, the CDR3 is TGTGCCAGCAGTTCTGACAATGAGCAGTTCTTC. Protein sequence: CASSSDNEQFF.

V usage is TRBV25-1 and J usage is TRBJ2-1, with 12 positions matching TRBD2. There are 15 residues in the CDR3. V shed 4 bases, J shed 6 bases, and the junction held 4 bases outside the gene matches. Germline loops: CDR1 MGHDK, CDR2 SYGVNS. CDR3 amino acids: CASSGTSGNLNEQFF. The CDR3 DNA follows: TGTGCCAGCAGTGGGACTAGCGGGAATCTCAATGAGCAGTTCTTC.

The chain recombines TRBV7-2 with TRBJ2-2; possibly TRBD1 for D (5 bases). Between the trimmed V and J ends, which lost 2 bases and 1 base, there was a span of 11 bases. Germline CDR1 and CDR2: SGHTA and FQGNSA. The CDR3 has 16 amino acids. The CDR3 DNA reads TGTGCCAGCAGCTTATTGGGGCCAGAGAACACCGGGGAGCTGTTTTTT. This codes for CASSLLGPENTGELFF.

The genes are TRBV7-2 and TRBJ1-5; TRBD1 aligns across 7 bases. The CDR3 has 13 amino acids. V was pared by 5 bases and J by 7 bases, with 5 bases of the junction left unmatched. Germline CDR1 SGHTA, CDR2 FQGNSA. CDR3 nucleotide sequence: TGTGCCAGCAGCCCCCGACAGGGCCAGCCCCAGCATTTT. Residues: CASSPRQGQPQHF.

The chain recombines TRBV7-3 with TRBJ2-4, with D unresolved. The CDR3 runs 13 residues. Germline V gives CDR1 SGHTA, CDR2 FQGTGA. V was clipped by 4 bases and J by 7 bases, with 11 bases between them. The CDR3 reads CASSSGLGNIQYF. In DNA, the CDR3 is TGTGCCAGCAGCTCAGGATTGGGCAACATTCAGTACTTC. The full variable domain, in which reference TRBV7-3 and TRBJ2-4 provide the parts outside the CDR3, is GAGVSQTPSNKVTEKGKYVELRCDPISGHTALYWYRQSLGQGPEFLIYFQGTGAADDSGLPNDRFFAVRPEGSVSTLKIQRTERGDSAVYLCASSSGLGNIQYFGAGTRLSVL.

The chain combines TRBV25-1 with TRBJ2-3; unclear D gene. Germline CDR1 is MGHDK and CDR2 is SYGVNS. V gave up 3 bases and J gave up 0 bases, with 13 bases separating them. This CDR3 is built from 16 residues. Here the CDR3 reads CASSDSAGSSTDTQYF. DNA for the CDR3: TGTGCCAGCAGTGACTCTGCAGGTTCTAGCACAGATACGCAGTATTTT.

The V gene is TRBV4-1, the J gene TRBJ1-2; 11 positions match TRBD1. There are 13 residues in the CDR3. Germline V gives CDR1 MGHRA, CDR2 YSYEKL. V lost 6 bases, J lost 7 bases, and 4 bases stayed unmatched. CDR3 residues: CASRDGTGGGYTF. The CDR3 coding sequence is TGCGCCAGCAGGGATGGGACAGGGGGTGGCTACACCTTC.

This clone was seen a single time. The rearrangement links TRBV27 to TRBJ1-1; D may be TRBD1 (6 bases). The CDR3 has 14 residues. The V gene's germline CDR1 is MNHEY and CDR2 SMNVEV (reference sequence). The ends were cut back, 3 bases at V and 5 bases at J, with 13 bases in the middle. The CDR3 loop reads CASSLRGARTEAFF. The CDR3 DNA reads as TGTGCCAGCAGTTTGCGGGGGGCTAGGACTGAAGCTTTCTTT.

The rearrangement joins TRBV11-2 to TRBJ2-5, with a possible D match to TRBD2 (6 bases). V shed 0 bases and J shed 4 bases, with 12 bases lying between them. The CDR3 spans 15 residues. The V gene's germline CDR1 is SGHAT and CDR2 FQNNGV. This chain's CDR3 is CASSLEVLALETQYF. In nucleotides, the CDR3 is TGTGCCAGCAGCTTAGAGGTACTAGCCCTAGAGACCCAGTACTTC.

The chain couples TRBV11-1 to TRBJ2-5, with 7 bases that match TRBD1. This CDR3 is 12 amino acids long. Trimming removed 5 bases from V and 3 bases from J; junction bases left unmatched: 0. Germline V gives CDR1 SGHAT, CDR2 FQDESV (reference sequence). In DNA, the CDR3 is TGTGCCAGCAGCCAGGGGGAAGAGACCCAGTACTTC. It specifies CASSQGEETQYF.

This chain links TRBV6-1 with TRBJ1-6, with TRBD1 as a possible D gene (5 bases). The CDR3 covers 15 residues. Trimming shortened V by 3 bases and J by 7 bases, and 13 bases separated the two germline ends. Germline CDR1 reads MNHNS; CDR2 reads SASEGT. The CDR3 DNA reads TGTGCCAGCAGTGAGTGGCAGGGTGGGAATTCACCCCTCCACTTT. This gives the protein CASSEWQGGNSPLHF.

The genes are TRBV12-5 and TRBJ2-3; 12 positions match TRBD2. CDR1 LGHNT and CDR2 FRNRAP come from the germline V gene. The CDR3 extends over 15 amino acids. V lost 6 bases, J lost 5 bases, and 6 bases stayed unmatched. In DNA form, the CDR3 reads TGTGCTAGTGGATCATCTAGCGGGAGGGTAGATACGCAGTATTTT. It specifies CASGSSSGRVDTQYF.

The V and J genes are TRBV6-6 and TRBJ2-3, with 10 bases that match TRBD1. Germline V gene lookup returns CDR1 MNHNY and CDR2 SVGAGI (reference sequence). The CDR3 has 13 amino acids. V dropped 11 bases and J dropped 4; count of bases not matched to a gene: 6. CDR3 sequence reads: CAVRQGAPDTQYF. The CDR3 DNA reads TGTGCCGTCCGACAGGGGGCCCCAGATACGCAGTATTTT.